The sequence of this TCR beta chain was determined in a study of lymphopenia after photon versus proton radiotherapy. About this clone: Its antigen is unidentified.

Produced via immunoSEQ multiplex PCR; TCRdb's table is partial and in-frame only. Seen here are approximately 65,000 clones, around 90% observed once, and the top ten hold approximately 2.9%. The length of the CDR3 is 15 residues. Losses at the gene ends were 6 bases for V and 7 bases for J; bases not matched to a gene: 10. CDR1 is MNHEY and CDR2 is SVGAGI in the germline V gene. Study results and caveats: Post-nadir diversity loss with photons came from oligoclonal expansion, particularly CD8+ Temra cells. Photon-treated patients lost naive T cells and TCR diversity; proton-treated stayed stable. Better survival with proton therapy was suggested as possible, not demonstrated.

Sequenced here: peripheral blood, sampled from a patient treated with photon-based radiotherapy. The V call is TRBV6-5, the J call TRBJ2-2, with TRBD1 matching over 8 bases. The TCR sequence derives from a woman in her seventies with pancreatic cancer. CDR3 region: CASRDQGAAGGELFF. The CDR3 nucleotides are TGTGCCAGCAGGGACCAGGGGGCGGCGGGCGGGGAGCTGTTTTTT.